In this sample, the clone carrying this T cell receptor beta chain turned up a few times. Its antigen is as yet unknown. This CDR3 contains 17 residues. CDR1 and CDR2 from the germline V gene are PRHDT and FYEKMQ (reference sequence). Germline trimming cut 1 base from V and 4 bases from J; bases unmatched to any gene: 12. This PCR relied on a set of 60 Vbeta primers and 13 Jbeta primers. The repertoire was sequenced with immunoSEQ multiplex PCR; TCRdb's copy has only in-frame clones and lacks some. The sample shows 90,000 or so clones, roughly 74% of them seen only once. The source of the sample is a study of cytomegalovirus exposure and HLA in healthy donors. Though probably carrying unrecorded immune exposures, donors were nominally healthy at sampling. The study's findings and limits: V- and J-gene trimming in TCR beta was tied to a missense DCLRE1C variant by an analysis performed later. More clonal expansion characterized HLA-associated TCR beta chains than equally common others in a later analysis. Data from an earlier analysis indicated that most TCR beta V segments were productive either about 87% or about 30% of the time.

The clonotype originates from a woman under 30 in good health and CMV-seropositive. V and J are TRBV13 and TRBJ1-2, with 7 bases aligning to TRBD1. Sequencing was done on a sample of PBMCs. CDR3 residues: CASSLELRSSGGYGYTF. The CDR3 DNA reads as TGTGCCAGCAGCTTAGAGCTTAGGAGTTCAGGGGGCTATGGCTACACCTTC.